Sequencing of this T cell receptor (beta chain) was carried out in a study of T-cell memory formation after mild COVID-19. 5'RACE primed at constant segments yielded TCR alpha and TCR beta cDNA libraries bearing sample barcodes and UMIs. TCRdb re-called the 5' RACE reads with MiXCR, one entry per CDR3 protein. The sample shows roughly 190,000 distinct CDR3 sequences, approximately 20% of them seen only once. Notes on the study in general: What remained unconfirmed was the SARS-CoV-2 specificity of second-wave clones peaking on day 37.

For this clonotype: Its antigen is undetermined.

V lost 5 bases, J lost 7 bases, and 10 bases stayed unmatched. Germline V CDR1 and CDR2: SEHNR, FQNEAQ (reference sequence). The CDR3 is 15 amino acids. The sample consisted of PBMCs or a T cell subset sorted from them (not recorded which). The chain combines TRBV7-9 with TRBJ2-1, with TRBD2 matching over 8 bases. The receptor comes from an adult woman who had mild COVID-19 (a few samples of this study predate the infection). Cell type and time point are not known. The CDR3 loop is CASSRHGGRRNEQFF. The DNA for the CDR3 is TGTGCCAGCAGCCGGCACGGCGGGAGGAGAAATGAGCAGTTCTTC.